This entry is about one TCR beta chain. Its antigen is undetermined. This specimen comes from a study of T-cell memory formation after mild COVID-19. Study-level points and caveats: The second-wave clones peaking on day 37 were not confirmed as SARS-CoV-2-specific. Cross-reactive memory apparently joined, as some responding clones appeared in pre-infection memory.

CDR3 length equals 18 residues. J gave up 6 bases and V 4 bases, and 17 bases lay outside the gene matches. TCRdb fed the 5' RACE reads into MiXCR, producing one record per CDR3 protein. The sample has hundreds of thousands of distinct CDR3 sequences, approximately 19% seen once. The sequenced material came from PBMCs or a T cell subset sorted from them (not recorded which). The sequence was collected from a man aged 18 to 30 who had mild COVID-19 (a few samples of this study predate the infection). Cell type and time point are not known. This chain uses TRBV5-3 with TRBJ2-1; 9 positions match TRBD1. TRBV5-3 is labeled an ORF, and its function is uncertain. DNA for the CDR3: TGTGCCAGAAGCCCGAGAACAGGGGGCAAAAAGGAAGGCAATGAGCAGTTCTTC. Its translation: CARSPRTGGKKEGNEQFF.